The clone carrying this T cell receptor beta chain was detected once. V lost 6 bases to trimming and J lost 4 bases, with 16 bases between them. The CDR3 sequence is 15 residues long. Germline V gene sequence: CDR1 SNHLY, CDR2 FYNNEI. These data belong to a study of blood T cell repertoires in COVID-19. This table comes from immunoSEQ multiplex PCR, and its TCRdb copy is limited to in-frame clones, with some not included. The table lists about 280,000 clones, 85% of them singletons. Across 24 US areas, participants ranged in age from about 18 to 100 years. The chain couples TRBV2 to TRBJ1-5; D gene ambiguous. The receptor was derived from a woman in her fifties or sixties who had recovered from COVID-19. Sequencing was performed on PBMCs or T cells enriched from blood (not recorded which). The CDR3 bases are TGTGCCAGCAGCCCCGAGGGCTTTCGAAATCAGCCCCAGCATTTT. As protein: CASSPEGFRNQPQHF.